Shown below are 13 T cell receptor beta chains from a single sample sequenced in a study of blood T cell repertoires in COVID-19 (dated by TCRdb to 2020 to 2021). Preparation of the library involved the immunoSEQ multiplex PCR assay. TCRdb provides this immuneACCESS table in a form limited to in-frame rearrangements. Some clones are lacking; in checked studies, under half of them reflect an unresolved V gene, and why the rest are absent is not known. A total of about 330,000 clones appear in this sample, 80% to 90% of them only once. Clones ranked in the top ten supply about 5% of the sample. Sample: PBMCs or T cells enriched from blood (not recorded which). These receptor sequences come from a woman aged 25 to 39 who had recovered from COVID-19.

The CDR3 sequence: CASSLGRGSTDTQYF. The CDR3, as DNA: TGTGCCAGCAGCTTGGGTCGGGGGAGCACAGATACGCAGTATTTT. This chain uses TRBV11-3 with TRBJ2-3; possible D gene TRBD2, 6 bases. There are 15 residues in the CDR3. V dropped 3 bases and J dropped 0 bases, with 10 bases sitting between them. Germline values: CDR1 SGHNT, CDR2 YENEEA. Looking up the rest from reference TRBV11-3 and TRBJ2-3 gives the full variable domain: EAGVVQSPRYKIIEKKQPVAFWCNPISGHNTLYWYLQNLGQGPELLIRYENEEAVDDSQLPKDRFSAERLKGVDSTLKIQPAELGDSAVYLCASSLGRGSTDTQYFGPGTRLTVL.

The V call is TRBV27, the J call TRBJ1-4, with TRBD1 matching 10 bases. The CDR3 sequence is 16 residues long. Germline trimming cut 0 bases from V and 9 bases from J; bases unmatched to any gene: 7. Germline lookup yields CDR1 MNHEY and CDR2 SMNVEV (reference sequence). The CDR3 reads CASSLSYGTGVKKLFF. CDR3 nucleotide sequence: TGTGCCAGCAGTTTATCGTACGGGACAGGGGTTAAAAAACTGTTTTTT.

The V call is TRBV27, the J call TRBJ2-7, with TRBD1 matching 9 bases. Losses at the gene ends were 4 bases for V and 1 base for J; bases not matched to a gene: 8. This CDR3 is built from 16 residues. CDR1 MNHEY and CDR2 SMNVEV come from the germline V gene (reference sequence). The CDR3, as DNA: TGTGCCAGCAGTTCCCCGGGACAGGGTAGGTCCTACGAGCAGTACTTC. Its protein is CASSSPGQGRSYEQYF.

The rearrangement joins TRBV7-9 to TRBJ2-1; 13 bases map to TRBD2. The junction had 8 bases not matched to a gene; V was cut back by 6 bases and J by 6 bases. Germline V gives CDR1 SEHNR, CDR2 FQNEAQ (reference sequence). This CDR3 spans 16 amino acids. DNA for the CDR3: TGTGCCAGCAGACCAATGACTAGCGGGGGGCCCAATGAGCAGTTCTTC. This translates into CASRPMTSGGPNEQFF.

The gene calls are TRBV27 and TRBJ2-3; no firm D call. Trimming pared 3 bases from V and 4 bases from J, leaving 11 bases between. The germline V gene has CDR1 MNHEY and CDR2 SMNVEV (reference sequence). The CDR3 has 14 residues. The CDR3 sequence is CASSFSVQADTQYF. In DNA, the CDR3 is TGTGCCAGCAGTTTCTCCGTTCAGGCAGATACGCAGTATTTT.

This clone occurred a few times. Other DNA sequences in the same sample also yield this CDR3. V and J are TRBV19 and TRBJ1-2, with 7 bases matching TRBD1. Germline assignment: CDR1 LNHDA and CDR2 SQIVND (reference sequence). V lost 3 bases to trimming and J lost 4 bases; unmatched junction nucleotides: 5. This CDR3 is 14 amino acids long. CDR3 sequence reads: CASSILAGGYGYTF. The CDR3 region has the DNA TGTGCCAGTAGTATCTTAGCAGGGGGCTATGGCTACACCTTC.

The chain links TRBV29-1 to TRBJ1-1; TRBD1 matches at 10 bases. The CDR3 runs to 14 residues. Losses at the gene ends were 7 bases for V and 7 bases for J; bases not matched to a gene: 12. Germline V lookup: CDR1 SQVTM, CDR2 ANQGSEA. The CDR3 DNA sequence: TGCAGCGCCTCTACCGGGACAGGGGAGGGTGAAGCTTTCTTT. Translated: CSASTGTGEGEAFF. Full variable domain (missing parts from reference TRBV29-1 and TRBJ1-1): SAVISQKPSRDICQRGTSLTIQCQVDSQVTMMFWYRQQPGQSLTLIATANQGSEATYESGFVIDKFPISRPNLTFSTLTVSNMSPEDSSIYLCSASTGTGEGEAFFGQGTRLTVV.

This clone appeared a single time. The gene calls are TRBV7-2 and TRBJ1-2; maybe TRBD1 (5 bases). CDR3 length equals 15 residues. V was clipped by 0 bases and J by 7 bases, with 15 bases between them. The germline V gene has CDR1 SGHTA and CDR2 FQGNSA. As DNA, the CDR3 is TGTGCCAGCAGCTTAGCCCCAGGGAAGGCAAGTGGCTACACCTTC. Translated: CASSLAPGKASGYTF.

This chain uses TRBV4-1 with TRBJ2-1, with 9 nucleotides matching TRBD1. V lost 1 base to trimming and J lost 0 bases; unmatched junction nucleotides: 4. The CDR3 loop spans 17 amino acids. The V gene's germline CDR1 is MGHRA and CDR2 YSYEKL. CDR3 protein: CASSQGGTGISYNEQFF. CDR3 nucleotide sequence: TGCGCCAGCAGCCAAGGGGGGACAGGGATCTCCTACAATGAGCAGTTCTTC.

The chain carries TRBV19 and TRBJ1-1; D is undetermined. Germline assignment: CDR1 LNHDA and CDR2 SQIVND (reference sequence). With 3 bases removed from V and 4 bases from J, the gap between germline ends came to 15 bases. The CDR3 loop spans 15 amino acids. The CDR3 nucleotides read TGTGCCAGTAGTATGTTAGAGGCGGACTCCACTGAAGCTTTCTTT. This codes for CASSMLEADSTEAFF.

The V gene is TRBV11-2, the J gene TRBJ1-1; 7 bases are shared with TRBD1. V gave up 5 bases and J gave up 1 base; unmatched junction bases: 4. Germline loops: CDR1 SGHAT, CDR2 FQNNGV. The CDR3 is 14 residues long. The CDR3 is CASSPAGGNTEAFF. CDR3 coding DNA: TGTGCCAGCAGCCCCGCAGGGGGGAACACTGAAGCTTTCTTT. Based on the CDR3 plus reference TRBV11-2 and TRBJ1-1, the full variable domain is EAGVAQSPRYKIIEKRQSVAFWCNPISGHATLYWYQQILGQGPKLLIQFQNNGVVDDSQLPKDRFSAERLKGVDSTLKIQPAKLEDSAVYLCASSPAGGNTEAFFGQGTRLTVV.

The chain is built from TRBV5-1 and TRBJ1-1, with 7 bases matching TRBD1. V lost 4 bases, J lost 5 bases, and 8 bases stayed unmatched. Germline CDR1 is SGHRS and CDR2 is YFSETQ. This CDR3 is 14 amino acids long. The CDR3 DNA reads TGCGCCAGCAGCATTACAGGGGTTGGGACTGAAGCTTTCTTT. Translating it yields CASSITGVGTEAFF.

This chain uses TRBV11-2 with TRBJ2-1, with 9 bases identical to TRBD2. Per germline, CDR1 SGHAT and CDR2 FQNNGV. V lost 5 bases to trimming and J lost 6 bases; unmatched junction nucleotides: 8. The CDR3 has 15 residues. This CDR3 is CASSALAGGRNEQFF. In DNA form, the CDR3 reads TGTGCCAGCAGCGCCCTCGCGGGGGGGCGCAATGAGCAGTTCTTC.